One sample yielded the 13 T cell receptor beta chains listed below, sequenced in a study of T cell repertoires in cytomegalovirus infection. TCRdb independently ran MiXCR on the reads; one entry per CDR3 protein. Of around 530,000 distinct CDR3 sequences listed, 26% are singletons. Material for sequencing was PBMCs. The receptors were sampled from a human donor in good health (CMV status not recorded). Some clones in this sample may be carry-over from other donors' samples.

This chain's CDR3 is CASSRQQPKNTEAFF. CDR3 sequence (DNA): TGTGCCAGCAGTCGCCAACAGCCAAAGAACACTGAAGCTTTCTTT. This sequence joins TRBV12-3 or TRBV12-4 and TRBJ1-1; D not certain. The CDR3 runs 15 residues. V was clipped by 5 bases and J by 1 base, with 14 bases between them.

At least ten counts were recorded for this clonotype. This sequence joins TRBV11-2 and TRBJ2-1; a weak D match, TRBD2 (5 bases). The CDR3 consists of 15 residues. V lost 0 bases, J lost 1 base, and 7 bases lay in between. Germline CDR1 SGHAT, CDR2 FQNNGV. The CDR3 DNA reads as TGTGCCAGCAGCTTAGAGGGAGCGTCCTACAATGAGCAGTTCTTC. Translating gives CASSLEGASYNEQFF. Filled out from reference TRBV11-2 and TRBJ2-1, the complete variable domain reads EAGVAQSPRYKIIEKRQSVAFWCNPISGHATLYWYQQILGQGPKLLIQFQNNGVVDDSQLPKDRFSAERLKGVDSTLKIQPAKLEDSAVYLCASSLEGASYNEQFFGPGTRLTVL.

This clonotype was seen at least ten times. The rearrangement links TRBV7-8 to TRBJ2-7; D is undetermined. The CDR3 runs 16 residues. The V end lost 1 base, the J end lost 5 bases, and 18 bases lay between the germline ends. Per the germline V gene, CDR1 is SGHVS and CDR2 is FQNEAQ. In nucleotides, the CDR3 is TGTGCCAGCAGCTTAGGGGTGGGCGCGCCCACCAACGAGCAGTACGTC. Its translation is CASSLGVGAPTNEQYV.

This clonotype has at least ten counts. V and J are TRBV7-8 and TRBJ1-1, with D uncertain. The germline gives CDR1 SGHVS, CDR2 FQNEAQ. V was shortened by 8 bases and J by 0 bases, with 7 bases between the two germline ends. This CDR3 has 12 amino acids. The CDR3 nucleotides read TGTGCCAGCCACCGCGTGAACACTGAAGCTTTCTTT. It yields the protein CASHRVNTEAFF. Combining the CDR3 with reference TRBV7-8 and TRBJ1-1 gives the whole variable domain GAGVSQSPRYKVAKRGQDVALRCDPISGHVSLFWYQQALGQGPEFLTYFQNEAQLDKSGLPSDRFFAERPEGSVSTLKIQRTQQEDSAVYLCASHRVNTEAFFGQGTRLTVV.

Only a few counts were recorded for this clonotype. This chain uses TRBV29-1 with TRBJ2-5, with TRBD1 as a possible D gene (5 bases). The CDR3 runs 13 residues. The germline V gene encodes CDR1 SQVTM and CDR2 ANQGSEA. V gave up 7 bases and J gave up 4 bases, with 16 bases separating them. CDR3 amino acids: CSAQGTVRETQYF. The CDR3 DNA follows: TGCAGCGCCCAGGGAACAGTCCGAGAGACCCAGTACTTC.

This clonotype showed up just a few times. V is TRBV7-2 and J is TRBJ2-3; 14 bases are a match to TRBD2. CDR1 is SGHTA, CDR2 FQGNSA, per germline. Germline trimming cut 6 bases from V and 4 bases from J; bases unmatched to any gene: 18. CDR3 length: 20 amino acids. The CDR3 region has the DNA TGTGCCAGCAGTCCCATAGGACTAGCGGGAGGCCTTGGAGGAGCAGATACGCAGTATTTT. This encodes CASSPIGLAGGLGGADTQYF.

The CDR3 sequence is CASSRPGTGTEAFF. DNA for the CDR3: TGTGCCAGCAGCCGACCTGGGACAGGGACTGAAGCTTTCTTT. This chain uses TRBV7-3 with TRBJ1-1, with TRBD1 identical over 9 bases. V gave up 5 bases and J gave up 5 bases; unmatched junction bases: 6. Per germline, CDR1 SGHTA and CDR2 FQGTGA. The CDR3 spans 14 residues.

The V call is TRBV27, the J call TRBJ1-2; D uncertain. The CDR3 covers 13 residues. Trimming took off 6 bases at V and 5 bases at J, with 13 bases between the two ends. The germline V gene has CDR1 MNHEY and CDR2 SMNVEV (reference sequence). This chain's CDR3 is CASSSGVGYGYTF. The CDR3 nucleotides read TGTGCCAGCAGCTCCGGGGTTGGGTATGGCTACACCTTC.

The sample holds a few counts of this clonotype. It may be a read error: a sequence one base away is much more abundant. The chain employs TRBV7-2 and TRBJ1-1; D might be TRBD1 (5 bases). With 3 bases removed from V and 3 bases from J, the gap between germline ends came to 8 bases. The CDR3 covers 13 residues. CDR1 and CDR2 (germline): SGHTA, FQGNSA. The CDR3 bases are TGTGCCAGCAGCTTCGGGGCGGACACTGAAGCTTTCTTT. Protein product: CASSFGADTEAFF.

This clonotype was detected ten times or more. The CDR3 region is CASSLSQGDTEAFF. CDR3 nucleotide sequence: TGTGCCAGCAGCTTAAGTCAGGGGGACACTGAAGCTTTCTTT. This chain joins TRBV7-9 and TRBJ1-1; TRBD1 matches at 7 bases. Germline V gene data show CDR1 as SEHNR and CDR2 as FQNEAQ (reference sequence). The CDR3 spans 14 residues. V was pared by 2 bases and J by 3 bases, with 3 bases of the junction left unmatched.

The chain links TRBV28 to TRBJ2-3, with no clear D. Germline V CDR1 and CDR2: MDHEN, SYDVKM. The CDR3 extends over 13 amino acids. The V and J ends lost 7 bases and 0 bases respectively, with 8 bases between them. The chain's CDR3 is CASNHPSTDTQYF. The CDR3 DNA follows: TGTGCCAGCAATCACCCTAGCACAGATACGCAGTATTTT.

This clonotype occurred many times. The rearrangement uses TRBV7-2 and TRBJ1-1; 10 bases fit TRBD1. Germline V CDR1 and CDR2: SGHTA, FQGNSA. J was trimmed by 7 bases and V by 7 bases; bases with no gene match: 9. CDR3 length: 14 amino acids. The DNA for the CDR3 is TGTGCCAGCAACAGGGACAGGGGCCGTATTGAAGCTTTCTTT. Translating gives CASNRDRGRIEAFF.

The CDR3 is CASKGLAEFNEQFF. DNA for the CDR3: TGCGCCAGCAAGGGACTAGCGGAATTCAATGAGCAGTTCTTC. The chain links TRBV4-1 to TRBJ2-1; 11 bases match TRBD2. V was clipped by 7 bases and J by 6 bases; unmatched bases: 5. The CDR3 runs 14 residues. Germline lookup yields CDR1 MGHRA and CDR2 YSYEKL.